This paragraph reports one T cell receptor (beta chain). Its antigen is not identified. Donors ranged from about 6 to 95 years old and were healthy Caucasians in Russia. Together with a sample-barcoded 5' primer, a J-beta primer mix was included in a second PCR lasting roughly 6 to 12 cycles. A template-switch adaptor with 12 random nucleotides tagged each cDNA molecule. Each CDR3 protein gets one entry after TCRdb re-called the 5' RACE reads with MiXCR. The sample holds about 1.4 million distinct CDR3 sequences, around 55% seen once. This CDR3 is built from 14 residues. The V gene's germline CDR1 is SEHNR and CDR2 FQNEAQ (reference sequence). The V end lost 10 bases, the J end lost 7 bases, and 20 bases lay between the germline ends. The sample belongs to a study of blood T cells in healthy people across ages. Points from the study as a whole: Roughly linearly, TCR beta diversity per million T cells fell as age increased. Naive CD4+ cells and diversity were both higher in long-lived donors than in aged donors.

The chain recombines TRBV7-9 with TRBJ2-1, with D perhaps matching TRBD2 (5 bases). The specimen sequenced was blood. The receptor was isolated from a man between 18 and 35 years old in good health. CDR3 nucleotide sequence: TGTGCCACCGCTAGCAGTAACCCCTCGAATGAGCAGTTCTTC. Its protein is CATASSNPSNEQFF.